The clone carrying this T cell receptor beta chain was counted ten times or more. Its antigen is as yet unknown. During its preparation, the TCRbeta library received unique molecular identifiers. TCRdb ran MiXCR on the PCR reads and lists one entry per CDR3 protein. The repertoire consists of 200,000 or so distinct CDR3 sequences, with roughly 7% occurring once and the leading ten covering 5.5%. V shed 4 bases, J shed 14 bases, and the junction held 8 bases outside the gene matches. Germline V CDR1 and CDR2: SGHTA, FQGTGA. The CDR3 covers 12 residues. The data were taken from a study of T-cell reconstitution after alpha-beta-depleted transplantation in children. Study results and limitations: Recipient T cells and thymic progenitors that survived gave rise to the high TCRbeta diversity observed at day 60 in some patients. Expanded graft clones numbering several hundred reportedly gave rise to alpha-beta T cells about two months after transplant. T-cell counts and diversity at one year following transplant were attributed mainly to newly produced T cells.

The V and J genes are TRBV7-3 and TRBJ2-1; TRBD1 agrees at 7 bases. The sample was PBMCs, taken before TCRalphabeta/CD19-depleted stem cell transplant. The receptor was derived from a boy younger than 10 with acute lymphoblastic leukemia, due to receive a stem cell transplant. The DNA for the CDR3 is TGTGCCAGCAGCTCACAGGGGACAGAGAAGTTCTTC. It yields the protein CASSSQGTEKFF. The full variable domain, with the rest looked up from reference TRBV7-3 and TRBJ2-1, is GAGVSQTPSNKVTEKGKYVELRCDPISGHTALYWYRQSLGQGPEFLIYFQGTGAADDSGLPNDRFFAVRPEGSVSTLKIQRTERGDSAVYLCASSSQGTEKFFGPGTRLTVL.